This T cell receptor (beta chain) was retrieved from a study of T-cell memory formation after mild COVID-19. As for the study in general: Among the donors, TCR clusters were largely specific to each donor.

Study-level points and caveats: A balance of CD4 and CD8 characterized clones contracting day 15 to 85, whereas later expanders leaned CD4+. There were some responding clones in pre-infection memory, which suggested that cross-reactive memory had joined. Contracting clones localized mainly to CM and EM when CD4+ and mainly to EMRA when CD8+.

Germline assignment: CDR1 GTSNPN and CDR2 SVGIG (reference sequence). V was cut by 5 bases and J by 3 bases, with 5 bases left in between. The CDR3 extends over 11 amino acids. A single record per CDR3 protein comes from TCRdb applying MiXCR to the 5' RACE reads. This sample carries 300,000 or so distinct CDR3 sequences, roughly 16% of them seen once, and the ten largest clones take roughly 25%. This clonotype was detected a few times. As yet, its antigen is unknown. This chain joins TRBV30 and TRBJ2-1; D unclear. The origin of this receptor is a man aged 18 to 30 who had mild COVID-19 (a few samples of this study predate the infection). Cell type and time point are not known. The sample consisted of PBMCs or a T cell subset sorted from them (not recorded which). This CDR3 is CAWSGYNEQFF. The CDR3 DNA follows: TGTGCCTGGTCGGGCTACAATGAGCAGTTCTTC. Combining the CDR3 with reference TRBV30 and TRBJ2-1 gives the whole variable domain SQTIHQWPATLVQPVGSPLSLECTVEGTSNPNLYWYRQAAGRGLQLLFYSVGIGQISSEVPQNLSASRPQDRQFILSSKKLLLSDSGFYLCAWSGYNEQFFGPGTRLTVL.